Following are 11 T cell receptor beta chains from one sample sequenced in a study of blood T cell repertoires in COVID-19. TCRdb's copy holds only in-frame clones and misses some; the assay was immunoSEQ multiplex PCR. This table has approximately 110,000 clones, 86% appearing once. Source material: peripheral blood. These receptors were collected from a man aged 40-49 years with acute or convalescent COVID-19.

In this sample, this clone turned up once. The V call is TRBV14, the J call TRBJ2-3, with 11 bases matching TRBD2. The J segment lost 2 bases and the V segment lost 5 bases, leaving 9 bases of the junction unmatched. This CDR3 is built from 17 residues. Germline CDR1 and CDR2: SGHDN and FVKESK. The CDR3 nucleotides are TGTGCCAGCAGCAGGCGGGGACTAGCGGCATTCACAGATACGCAGTATTTT. This gives the protein CASSRRGLAAFTDTQYF.

This clone was observed a single time. The chain combines TRBV19 with TRBJ2-5, with D possibly TRBD1 on 6 matching bases. CDR3 length: 13 amino acids. Trimming left V 6 bases short and J 2 bases short, with 10 bases between. Germline CDR1 and CDR2: LNHDA and SQIVND (reference sequence). CDR3 protein: CASRYTGQETQYF. Here the CDR3 DNA reads TGTGCCAGTAGATATACAGGGCAAGAGACCCAGTACTTC. The entire variable domain, with the rest obtained from reference TRBV19 and TRBJ2-5, is as follows: DGGITQSPKYLFRKEGQNVTLSCEQNLNHDAMYWYRQDPGQGLRLIYYSQIVNDFQKGDIAEGYSVSREKKESFPLTVTSAQKNPTAFYLCASRYTGQETQYFGPGTRLLVL.

This chain connects TRBV19 to TRBJ2-1, with a possible D match to TRBD1 (5 bases). With 3 bases removed from V and 5 bases from J, the gap between germline ends came to 11 bases. CDR3 length: 14 residues. Per the germline V gene, CDR1 is LNHDA and CDR2 is SQIVND (reference sequence). Written as DNA, the CDR3 is TGTGCCAGTAGTATTCAACAGGTAAACAATGAGCAGTTCTTC. Translated, it gives CASSIQQVNNEQFF.

The gene calls are TRBV5-1 and TRBJ1-2; unclear D gene. V dropped 0 bases and J dropped 2 bases, with 8 bases sitting between them. CDR1 and CDR2 from the germline V gene are SGHRS and YFSETQ. There are 14 residues in the CDR3. The CDR3 sequence is CASSLGSGNYGYTF. In DNA form, the CDR3 reads TGCGCCAGCAGCTTGGGGTCAGGAAACTATGGCTACACCTTC.

V is TRBV5-4 and J is TRBJ2-6; weak D call: TRBD1 (6 bases). The CDR3 loop spans 15 amino acids. Per germline, CDR1 SGHNT and CDR2 YYREEE (reference sequence). V lost 4 bases and J 4 bases, leaving 12 bases between the germline ends. The CDR3: CASSQTGFGANVLTF. CDR3 DNA sequence: TGTGCCAGCAGCCAAACAGGGTTCGGGGCCAACGTCCTGACTTTC.

The chain is built from TRBV5-6 and TRBJ2-1, with 15 bases lining up with TRBD2. The length of the CDR3 is 18 residues. V was clipped by 3 bases and J by 8 bases; unmatched bases: 12. The germline CDR1 and CDR2 sequences are SGHDT and YYEEEE. CDR3 bases: TGTGCCAGCAGCTGGGCGATCGGGACTAGCGGGAGGATCCATGAGCAGTTCTTC. As protein: CASSWAIGTSGRIHEQFF.

This clone has just a few counts. The rearrangement joins TRBV7-2 to TRBJ1-5; D uncertain. The CDR3 covers 14 residues. CDR1 is SGHTA and CDR2 is FQGNSA in the germline V gene. Trimming left V 5 bases short and J 1 base short, with 9 bases between. The CDR3 loop is CASSPTGSNQPQHF. The CDR3 DNA reads as TGTGCCAGCAGCCCAACCGGGAGCAATCAGCCCCAGCATTTT.

This clone was picked up a small number of times. This chain uses TRBV5-3 with TRBJ2-7; maybe TRBD2 (5 bases). TRBV5-3 is labeled an ORF, and its function is uncertain. V gave up 2 bases and J gave up 0 bases, with 21 bases separating them. The CDR3 extends over 18 amino acids. CDR3 protein: CARSFPGNGILGSYEQYF. The CDR3 DNA is TGTGCCAGAAGCTTCCCCGGGAACGGAATACTGGGCTCCTACGAGCAGTACTTC.

The gene calls are TRBV30 and TRBJ1-6; D is unclear. V lost 2 bases to trimming and J lost 17 bases, with 13 bases between them. Germline loops: CDR1 GTSNPN, CDR2 SVGIG (reference sequence). CDR3 length: 11 amino acids. The CDR3 region has the DNA TGTGCCTGGAGTACTTCCACTACCGTCCACTTT. This sequence encodes CAWSTSTTVHF.

The CDR3 region is CASSTSGDTGELFF. In nucleotides, the CDR3 is TGTGCCAGCAGTACTAGCGGGGACACCGGGGAGCTGTTTTTT. The V gene is TRBV6-4, the J gene TRBJ2-2, with 10 positions matching TRBD2. This CDR3 has 14 residues. The V and J ends lost 5 bases and 3 bases, in that order; junction bases with no gene match: 0. Per germline, CDR1 MRHNA and CDR2 SNTAGT.

In DNA, the CDR3 is TGTGCCAGCAGCTTAGCCCGGGACTCCAACACCGGGGAGCTGTTTTTT. This translates into CASSLARDSNTGELFF. The chain has TRBV7-6 and TRBJ2-2, with a possible D match to TRBD2 (6 bases). Germline values: CDR1 SGHVS, CDR2 FNYEAQ. Trimming took off 0 bases at V and 2 bases at J, with 10 bases between the two ends. The CDR3 runs 16 residues.